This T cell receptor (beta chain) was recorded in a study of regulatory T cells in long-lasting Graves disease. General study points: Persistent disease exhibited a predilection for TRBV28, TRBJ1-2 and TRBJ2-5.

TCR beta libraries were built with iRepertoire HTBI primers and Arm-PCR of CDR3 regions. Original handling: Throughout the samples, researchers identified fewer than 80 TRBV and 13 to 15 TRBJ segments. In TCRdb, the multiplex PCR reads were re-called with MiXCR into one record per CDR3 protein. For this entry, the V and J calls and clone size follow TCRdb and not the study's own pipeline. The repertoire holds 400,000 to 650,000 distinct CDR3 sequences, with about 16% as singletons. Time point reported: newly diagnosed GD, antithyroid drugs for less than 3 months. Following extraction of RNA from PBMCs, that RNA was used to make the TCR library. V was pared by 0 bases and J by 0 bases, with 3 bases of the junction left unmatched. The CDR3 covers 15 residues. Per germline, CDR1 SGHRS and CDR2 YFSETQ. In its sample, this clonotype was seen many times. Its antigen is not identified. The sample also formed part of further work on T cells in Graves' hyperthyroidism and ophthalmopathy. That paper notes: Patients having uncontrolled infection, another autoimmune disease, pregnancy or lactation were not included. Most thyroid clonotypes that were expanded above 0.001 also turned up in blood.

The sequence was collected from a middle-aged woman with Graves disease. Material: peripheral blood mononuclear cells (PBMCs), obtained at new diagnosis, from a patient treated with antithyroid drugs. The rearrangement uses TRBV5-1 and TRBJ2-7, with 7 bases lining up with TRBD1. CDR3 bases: TGCGCCAGCAGCTTGGGACAGGGACCCTCCTACGAGCAGTACTTC. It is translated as CASSLGQGPSYEQYF.